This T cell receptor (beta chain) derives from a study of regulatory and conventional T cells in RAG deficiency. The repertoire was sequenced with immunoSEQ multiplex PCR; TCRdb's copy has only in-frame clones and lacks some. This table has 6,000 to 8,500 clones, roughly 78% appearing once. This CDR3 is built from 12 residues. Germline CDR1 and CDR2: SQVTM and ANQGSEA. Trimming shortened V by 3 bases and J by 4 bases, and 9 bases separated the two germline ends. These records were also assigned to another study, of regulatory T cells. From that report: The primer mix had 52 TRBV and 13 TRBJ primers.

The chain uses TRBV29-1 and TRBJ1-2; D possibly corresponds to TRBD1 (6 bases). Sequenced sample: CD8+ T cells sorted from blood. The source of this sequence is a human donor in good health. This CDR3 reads CSVEQGLYGYTF. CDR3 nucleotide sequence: TGCAGCGTTGAGCAGGGGCTCTATGGCTACACCTTC.